This entry concerns a single TCR beta chain. Its antigen is as yet unknown. The data were obtained in a study of cytomegalovirus exposure and HLA in healthy donors. Study overall: About 80 million unique TCRs from HLA-typed donors made up an early data release. Study outcomes and limitations: DRB1 had the most TCR associations and HLA-C the fewest, a later analysis found, with rates varying by HLA locus. Diagnosis of cytomegalovirus status made by the classifier reportedly showed high specificity and sensitivity.

The donors were healthy bone marrow donors. The CDR3 loop spans 19 amino acids. 60 Vbeta and 13 Jbeta primers were used in PCR. The repertoire was sequenced with immunoSEQ multiplex PCR; TCRdb's copy has only in-frame clones and lacks some. The top ten clones hold about 13% of a sample with about 130,000 clones, around 76% of them seen once. The source is a woman aged 60 to 75 in good health and CMV-seropositive. The V call is TRBV21-1, the J call TRBJ1-1; the table gives TRBD1 as D, unverified against the DNA. TRBV21-1 is given as a pseudogene. Sequencing input: PBMCs. The CDR3 loop reads CASSKSNEASFQGNTEAFF. In nucleotides, the CDR3 is TGTGCCAGCAGCAAGTCGAACGAAGCTAGTTTTCAGGGGAACACTGAAGCTTTCTTT.